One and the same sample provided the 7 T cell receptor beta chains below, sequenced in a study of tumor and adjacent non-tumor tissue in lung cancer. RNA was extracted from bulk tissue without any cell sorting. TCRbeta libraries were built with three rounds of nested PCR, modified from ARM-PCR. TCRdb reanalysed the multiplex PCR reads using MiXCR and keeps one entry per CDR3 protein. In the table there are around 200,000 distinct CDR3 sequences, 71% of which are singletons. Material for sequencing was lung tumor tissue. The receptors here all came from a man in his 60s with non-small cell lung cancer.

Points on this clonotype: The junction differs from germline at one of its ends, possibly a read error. The CDR3, as DNA: TGCAGTTCTAGAGATCGAGGGCAGAATGGCCCCTACGTGCAGTACTTC. Amino acids: CSSRDRGQNGPYVQYF. The V call is TRBV20-1, the J call TRBJ2-7, with D tentatively TRBD2 (5 bases). CDR1 DFQATT and CDR2 SNEGSKA come from the germline V gene (reference sequence). This CDR3 contains 16 residues.

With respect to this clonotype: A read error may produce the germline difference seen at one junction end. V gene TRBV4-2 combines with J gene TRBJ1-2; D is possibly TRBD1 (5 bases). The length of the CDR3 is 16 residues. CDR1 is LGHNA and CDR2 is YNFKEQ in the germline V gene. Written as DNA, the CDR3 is TGTGCCAGCGGCCACGATCGCGCAGGGAACAACTATGGCTACACCTTC. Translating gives CASGHDRAGNNYGYTF.

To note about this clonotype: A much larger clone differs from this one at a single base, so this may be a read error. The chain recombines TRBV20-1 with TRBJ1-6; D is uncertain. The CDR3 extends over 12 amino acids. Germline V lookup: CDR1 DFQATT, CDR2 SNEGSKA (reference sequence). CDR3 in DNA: TGCAGTGCTATCCAGAGGAATTTACCCCTCCACTTT. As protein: CSAIQRNLPLHF.

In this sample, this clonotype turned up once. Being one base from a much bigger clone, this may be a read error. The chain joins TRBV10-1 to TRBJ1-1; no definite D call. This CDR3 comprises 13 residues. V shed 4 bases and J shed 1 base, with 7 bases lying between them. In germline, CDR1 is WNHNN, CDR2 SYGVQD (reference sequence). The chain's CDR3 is CASSGAGNTEAFF. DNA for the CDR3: TGCGCCAGCAGTGGTGCCGGGAACACTGAAGCTTTCTTT.

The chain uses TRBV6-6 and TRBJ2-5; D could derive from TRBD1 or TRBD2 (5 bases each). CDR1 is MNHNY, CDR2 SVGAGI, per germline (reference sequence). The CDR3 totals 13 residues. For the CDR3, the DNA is TGTGTCAACACCCTCGAGGGGCAAGAGACCCAGTACTTC. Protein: CVNTLEGQETQYF.

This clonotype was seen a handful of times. CDR3 loop: CASSTLQRREYGYTF. For the CDR3, the DNA is TGTGCCAGCAGTACCCTACAGAGAAGAGAGTATGGCTACACCTTC. This chain joins TRBV6-5 and TRBJ1-2, with D unclear. Germline CDR1 reads MNHEY; CDR2 reads SVGAGI. Trimming took off 5 bases at V and 5 bases at J, with 18 bases between the two ends. This CDR3 contains 15 residues.

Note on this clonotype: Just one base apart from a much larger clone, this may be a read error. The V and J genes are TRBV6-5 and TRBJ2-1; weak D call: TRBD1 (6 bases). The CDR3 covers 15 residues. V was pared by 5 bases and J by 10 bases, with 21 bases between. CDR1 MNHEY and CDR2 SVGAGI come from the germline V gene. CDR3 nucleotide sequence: TGTGCCAGCAGTGCCCGGGTGGGGGCGGTGGTCGAGCAGTTCTTC. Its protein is CASSARVGAVVEQFF.